The T cell receptor beta chain under discussion was sequenced for a study of blood T cell repertoires in COVID-19. Study in general: Sites across the United States, Italy and Spain contributed samples from acute and convalescent COVID-19. PBMCs, B-cell-depleted T cells, or T cells provided the cDNA or gDNA that made up the material.

The length of the CDR3 is 13 residues. The V end lost 7 bases, the J end lost 3 bases, and 12 bases lay between the germline ends. Germline assignment: CDR1 LNHDA and CDR2 SQIVND (reference sequence). Original handling: Reference gene primer amplification yielded estimated nucleated cell counts. Sequencing used immunoSEQ multiplex PCR; TCRdb keeps in-frame clones, though not all of them. The V and J calls and clone size come from that table; D and trimming were worked out from the DNA. The table shows about 140,000 clones, with around 80% occurring only once. The chain has TRBV19 and TRBJ1-1; D gene uncertain. The sample was peripheral blood. This TCR derives from a human donor in a cohort sampled during active COVID-19. CDR3 loop: CASTTTRDTEAFF. The CDR3 nucleotides are TGTGCCAGTACCACCACTCGAGACACTGAAGCTTTCTTT. Full variable domain (rest looked up from reference TRBV19 and TRBJ1-1): DGGITQSPKYLFRKEGQNVTLSCEQNLNHDAMYWYRQDPGQGLRLIYYSQIVNDFQKGDIAEGYSVSREKKESFPLTVTSAQKNPTAFYLCASTTTRDTEAFFGQGTRLTVV.